The rows below give T cell receptor beta chains drawn from one sample of a study of blood T cells in healthy people across ages. Each CDR3 protein is one row after TCRdb ran MiXCR on the 5' RACE reads. The sample yields 1.5 million to 1.9 million distinct CDR3 sequences, 42% seen once. Source material: blood. The receptors originated from a woman aged 18 to 35 in good health. Each CDR3 is given with its conserved first and last residue. A D gene is named only where the DNA matches it firmly. Clone size is not always given. Where it is, it says once, few, many or a class for expanded clones.

abundance: once; d_gene: TRBD1; v_gene: TRBV6-2/TRBV6-3; j_gene: TRBJ2-1; CDR3aa: CASKGVTGSNEQFF; CDR3nt: TGTGCCAGCAAGGGCGTGACAGGGAGCAATGAGCAGTTCTTC
abundance: -; d_gene: -; v_gene: TRBV12-3/TRBV12-4; j_gene: TRBJ2-2; CDR3aa: CASTRAGWAGELFF; CDR3nt: TGTGCCAGCACCCGGGCCGGATGGGCCGGGGAGCTGTTTTTT
abundance: -; d_gene: TRBD2; v_gene: TRBV20-1; j_gene: TRBJ2-7; CDR3aa: CSATGTSGGPHEQYF; CDR3nt: TGCAGTGCTACCGGGACTAGCGGGGGTCCCCACGAGCAGTACTTC
abundance: few; d_gene: TRBD2; v_gene: TRBV4-1; j_gene: TRBJ2-3; CDR3aa: CASSQDIPGLAGSDTQYF; CDR3nt: TGCGCCAGCAGCCAAGATATCCCAGGACTAGCGGGTTCAGATACGCAGTATTTT
abundance: -; d_gene: TRBD2; v_gene: TRBV12-3/TRBV12-4; j_gene: TRBJ2-1; CDR3aa: CASSLSSGGAENEQFF; CDR3nt: TGTGCCAGCAGTTTATCTAGCGGGGGGGCAGAAAATGAGCAGTTCTTC
abundance: -; d_gene: TRBD2; v_gene: TRBV5-4; j_gene: TRBJ2-1; CDR3aa: CASSLLPTSGGIGEQFF; CDR3nt: TGTGCCAGCAGCTTGCTCCCGACTAGCGGGGGGATAGGGGAGCAGTTCTTC
abundance: few; d_gene: TRBD2; v_gene: TRBV9; j_gene: TRBJ2-1; CDR3aa: CASSAGTTSSYNEQFF; CDR3nt: TGTGCCAGCAGCGCCGGGACTACCAGCTCCTACAATGAGCAGTTCTTC
abundance: few; d_gene: TRBD2; v_gene: TRBV9; j_gene: TRBJ2-3; CDR3aa: CASSVGLAPYTDTQYF; CDR3nt: TGTGCCAGCAGCGTCGGACTAGCGCCCTACACAGATACGCAGTATTTT
abundance: -; d_gene: -; v_gene: TRBV4-1; j_gene: TRBJ2-7; CDR3aa: CASSRKTGGIFGDEQYF; CDR3nt: TGCGCCAGCAGCCGAAAGACGGGGGGCATCTTCGGGGACGAGCAGTACTTC
abundance: -; d_gene: -; v_gene: TRBV12-3/TRBV12-4; j_gene: TRBJ2-5; CDR3aa: CASSRYSGQETQYF; CDR3nt: TGTGCCAGCAGTCGGTATAGCGGCCAAGAGACCCAGTACTTC
abundance: -; d_gene: -; v_gene: TRBV7-2; j_gene: TRBJ2-1; CDR3aa: CASSLLAGASYNEQFF; CDR3nt: TGTGCCAGCAGCCTCCTCGCGGGCGCCTCCTACAATGAGCAGTTCTTC
abundance: -; d_gene: -; v_gene: TRBV11-2; j_gene: TRBJ1-5; CDR3aa: CASSLDTYNQPQHF; CDR3nt: TGTGCCAGCAGCCTGGACACCTACAATCAGCCCCAGCATTTT
abundance: -; d_gene: -; v_gene: TRBV12-3/TRBV12-4; j_gene: TRBJ1-1; CDR3aa: CASSPNRIGTEAFF; CDR3nt: TGTGCCAGCAGTCCAAACCGAATAGGCACTGAAGCTTTCTTT
abundance: -; d_gene: -; v_gene: TRBV12-3/TRBV12-4; j_gene: TRBJ1-5; CDR3aa: CAKTGGSNQPQHF; CDR3nt: TGTGCCAAAACCGGCGGTAGCAATCAGCCCCAGCATTTT
abundance: -; d_gene: TRBD2; v_gene: TRBV28; j_gene: TRBJ2-5; CDR3aa: CVSSQGGSLETQYF; CDR3nt: TGTGTGTCCTCTCAGGGCGGGAGTCTAGAGACCCAGTACTTC
abundance: -; d_gene: TRBD2; v_gene: TRBV4-3; j_gene: TRBJ2-3; CDR3aa: CASKQRLAGTDTQYF; CDR3nt: TGCGCCAGCAAGCAGCGGCTAGCGGGGACAGATACGCAGTATTTT
abundance: -; d_gene: -; v_gene: TRBV15; j_gene: TRBJ2-7; CDR3aa: CATSRAGEQYF; CDR3nt: TGTGCCACCAGCAGAGCAGGAGAGCAGTACTTC
abundance: once; d_gene: TRBD2; v_gene: TRBV7-2; j_gene: TRBJ2-7; CDR3aa: CASSSQGLAKQYF; CDR3nt: TGTGCCAGCAGCTCGCAGGGACTAGCAAAGCAGTACTTC
abundance: -; d_gene: -; v_gene: TRBV12-3/TRBV12-4; j_gene: TRBJ2-7; CDR3aa: CASSYYRTSPYEQYF; CDR3nt: TGTGCCAGCAGTTATTACAGGACGAGCCCCTACGAGCAGTACTTC
abundance: many; d_gene: -; v_gene: TRBV2; j_gene: TRBJ1-2; CDR3aa: CASRVYNYGYTF; CDR3nt: TGTGCCAGCAGGGTTTACAACTATGGCTACACCTTC
abundance: few; d_gene: TRBD1; v_gene: TRBV10-3; j_gene: TRBJ2-5; CDR3aa: CAINRGQGDEQYF; CDR3nt: TGTGCCATCAACAGGGGCCAGGGGGATGAGCAGTACTTC
abundance: -; d_gene: -; v_gene: TRBV7-9; j_gene: TRBJ2-5; CDR3aa: CASSSLTLWETQYF; CDR3nt: TGTGCCAGCAGCTCGTTGACCCTCTGGGAGACCCAGTACTTC
abundance: few; d_gene: -; v_gene: TRBV27; j_gene: TRBJ1-2; CDR3aa: CASSLVGAPYGYTF; CDR3nt: TGTGCCAGCAGTTTGGTAGGGGCGCCCTATGGCTACACCTTC
abundance: -; d_gene: TRBD1; v_gene: TRBV20-1; j_gene: TRBJ2-7; CDR3aa: CSAPRTGHSYEQYF; CDR3nt: TGCAGTGCACCCAGGACAGGGCATTCCTACGAGCAGTACTTC
abundance: once; d_gene: TRBD1; v_gene: TRBV18; j_gene: TRBJ2-3; CDR3aa: CAGSPDRGRADTQYF; CDR3nt: TGTGCCGGCTCACCAGACAGGGGTCGGGCAGATACGCAGTATTTT
abundance: -; d_gene: TRBD1; v_gene: TRBV29-1; j_gene: TRBJ1-2; CDR3aa: CSAWTGTNYGYTF; CDR3nt: TGCAGCGCCTGGACAGGGACGAACTATGGCTACACCTTC
abundance: once; d_gene: -; v_gene: TRBV7-2; j_gene: TRBJ2-1; CDR3aa: CASSLELLQDEQFF; CDR3nt: TGTGCCAGCAGCTTAGAACTATTACAGGATGAGCAGTTCTTC
abundance: -; d_gene: TRBD2; v_gene: TRBV4-3; j_gene: TRBJ2-3; CDR3aa: CASSQVSGGRTDTQYF; CDR3nt: TGCGCCAGCAGCCAAGTTAGCGGGGGACGCACAGATACGCAGTATTTT
abundance: -; d_gene: -; v_gene: TRBV5-1; j_gene: TRBJ2-1; CDR3aa: CASSPALGGLGDNEQFF; CDR3nt: TGCGCCAGCAGCCCAGCGCTTGGGGGGTTAGGGGACAATGAGCAGTTCTTC
abundance: -; d_gene: -; v_gene: TRBV29-1; j_gene: TRBJ2-3; CDR3aa: CSVQGGRGTDTQYF; CDR3nt: TGCAGCGTCCAGGGGGGGAGGGGCACAGATACGCAGTATTTT
abundance: -; d_gene: -; v_gene: TRBV7-2; j_gene: TRBJ1-3; CDR3aa: CASKPPSSGNTIYF; CDR3nt: TGTGCCAGCAAGCCCCCCAGCTCTGGAAACACCATATATTTT
abundance: few; d_gene: TRBD1; v_gene: TRBV4-1; j_gene: TRBJ2-3; CDR3aa: CASSQFAGPRQGQYF; CDR3nt: TGCGCCAGCAGCCAATTCGCCGGGCCCAGACAGGGGCAGTATTTT
abundance: many; d_gene: -; v_gene: TRBV12-3/TRBV12-4; j_gene: TRBJ2-5; CDR3aa: CASSLIGEETQYF; CDR3nt: TGTGCCAGCAGTTTAATAGGGGAAGAGACCCAGTACTTC
abundance: -; d_gene: TRBD2; v_gene: TRBV18; j_gene: TRBJ2-5; CDR3aa: CASSRSQSGVNEQYF; CDR3nt: TGTGCCAGCTCACGCTCTCAGAGCGGGGTCAATGAGCAGTACTTC